These 18 T cell receptor beta chains originate from one sample sequenced in a study of cytomegalovirus exposure and HLA in healthy donors. The PCR ran on 60 Vbeta and 13 Jbeta primers. Profiling relied on immunoSEQ multiplex PCR, and the TCRdb table lists in-frame clones only, not all of them. The sample carries 150,000 to 200,000 clones, roughly 78% recorded once. Sample: PBMCs. The receptors stem from a woman aged 40 to 49 in good health and CMV-seronegative.

The chain couples TRBV29-1 to TRBJ1-2; D not resolved. The germline V gene has CDR1 SQVTM and CDR2 ANQGSEA. V dropped 3 bases and J dropped 2 bases, with 7 bases sitting between them. This CDR3 contains 12 residues. CDR3 nucleotides: TGCAGCGTTGATAGAGGGAACTATGGCTACACCTTC. Translated: CSVDRGNYGYTF.

This clone was found a few times. The chain is built from TRBV5-6 and TRBJ1-6; a possible D gene is TRBD1 (5 bases). The CDR3 is 15 amino acids. Germline CDR1 and CDR2: SGHDT and YYEEEE. Trimming stripped 1 base from V and 10 bases from J, with 15 bases between. CDR3 nucleotide sequence: TGTGCCAGCAGCTTGTCTGGCAGGGTGGCATCACCCCTCCACTTT. Its translation is CASSLSGRVASPLHF.

The chain carries TRBV29-1 and TRBJ2-4, with 10 bases matching TRBD2. Germline trimming cut 4 bases from V and 3 bases from J; bases unmatched to any gene: 9. This CDR3 has 16 residues. Per germline, CDR1 SQVTM and CDR2 ANQGSEA. The CDR3 DNA sequence: TGCAGCGTTGGCCCAGCGGGGGGGCTTGGCAAAAACATTCAGTACTTC. The encoded protein is CSVGPAGGLGKNIQYF.

The chain joins TRBV6-6 to TRBJ2-1, with D perhaps matching TRBD2 (5 bases). The CDR3 consists of 15 residues. V was shortened by 2 bases and J by 8 bases, with 16 bases between the two germline ends. Germline V gives CDR1 MNHNY, CDR2 SVGAGI (reference sequence). CDR3 nucleotide sequence: TGTGCCAGCAGTTACGGAGCCCGAGGAGGCGATGAGCAGTTCTTC. Its protein is CASSYGARGGDEQFF.

This chain joins TRBV27 and TRBJ2-7, with 9 bases matching TRBD1. V gave up 4 bases and J gave up 3 bases; unmatched junction bases: 10. Germline V gives CDR1 MNHEY, CDR2 SMNVEV (reference sequence). The CDR3 length is 16 residues. The CDR3 loop is CASSSRGQGRSYEQYF. DNA for the CDR3: TGTGCCAGCAGTTCACGGGGACAGGGCAGGAGCTACGAGCAGTACTTC.

The rearrangement uses TRBV12-5 and TRBJ2-3; 9 positions agree with TRBD2. Germline V lookup: CDR1 LGHNT, CDR2 FRNRAP. The CDR3 contains 16 residues. Germline trimming cut 1 base from V and 6 bases from J; bases unmatched to any gene: 8. This chain's CDR3 is CASGLGLAGRRDTQYF. DNA of the CDR3: TGTGCTAGTGGTTTGGGGCTAGCGGGGCGGCGGGATACGCAGTATTTT.

The chain recombines TRBV7-9 with TRBJ1-4; the match to TRBD1 covers 7 bases. The germline gives CDR1 SEHNR, CDR2 FQNEAQ (reference sequence). With V trimmed by 0 bases and J by 4 bases, 5 bases remained unmatched. This CDR3 is built from 16 residues. This CDR3 reads CASSLALGTVNEKLFF. In nucleotides, the CDR3 is TGTGCCAGCAGCTTAGCGCTAGGGACAGTTAATGAAAAACTGTTTTTT.

This clone was detected only once. The CDR3 DNA sequence: TGTGCCAGCAGTTTGGTCCTTATAGGGGTTGGTGGCTACACCTTC. Translation: CASSLVLIGVGGYTF. The V gene is TRBV28, the J gene TRBJ1-2, with a weak D call TRBD1 (5 bases). From germline, CDR1 is MDHEN and CDR2 SYDVKM. The CDR3 covers 15 residues. V was pared by 3 bases and J by 7 bases, with 18 bases between.

The V call is TRBV5-6, the J call TRBJ2-3; 11 bases line up with TRBD2. The CDR3 runs to 16 residues. With 4 bases clipped from V and 6 bases from J, the junction kept 10 bases outside the gene matches. Per the germline V gene, CDR1 is SGHDT and CDR2 is YYEEEE. This chain's CDR3 is CASSILAGATEDTQYF. CDR3 in DNA: TGTGCCAGCAGCATACTAGCGGGAGCTACGGAGGATACGCAGTATTTT.

CDR3 loop: CASRRTGESTEAFF. The CDR3, as DNA: TGTGCCAGCAGGAGGACAGGGGAGAGCACTGAAGCTTTCTTT. The V call is TRBV6-6, the J call TRBJ1-1; 9 bases match TRBD1. The CDR3 sequence is 14 residues long. Germline CDR1 and CDR2: MNHNY and SVGAGI (reference sequence). With 6 bases clipped from V and 4 bases from J, the junction kept 6 bases outside the gene matches.

The gene calls are TRBV5-1 and TRBJ2-7; 8 bases agree with TRBD2. Trimming cost V 4 bases and J 6 bases; bases outside gene matches: 9. The CDR3 extends over 14 amino acids. Germline V gene data show CDR1 as SGHRS and CDR2 as YFSETQ. CDR3 loop: CASSETGTRGEQYF. The CDR3 region has the DNA TGCGCCAGCAGCGAAACCGGGACTAGGGGCGAGCAGTACTTC. Full variable domain (missing parts from reference TRBV5-1 and TRBJ2-7): KAGVTQTPRYLIKTRGQQVTLSCSPISGHRSVSWYQQTPGQGLQFLFEYFSETQRNKGNFPGRFSGRQFSNSRSEMNVSTLELGDSALYLCASSETGTRGEQYFGPGTRLTVT.

V gene TRBV19 combines with J gene TRBJ2-1, with D uncertain. Per germline, CDR1 LNHDA and CDR2 SQIVND (reference sequence). The CDR3 covers 16 residues. V lost 3 bases, J lost 0 bases, and 12 bases lay in between. CDR3 nucleotides: TGTGCCAGTAGTATGGTAGCTTCTAGCTCCTACAATGAGCAGTTCTTC. Translating it yields CASSMVASSSYNEQFF.

V gene TRBV9 combines with J gene TRBJ2-4; perhaps TRBD1 as D (6 bases). CDR3 length: 15 residues. Between the trimmed V and J ends, which lost 4 bases and 8 bases, there was a span of 19 bases. Germline assignment: CDR1 SGDLS and CDR2 YYNGEE. For the CDR3, the DNA is TGTGCCAGCAGCCTAAGAGGGGACAATTGGGACATTCAGTACTTC. It codes for CASSLRGDNWDIQYF.

V is TRBV20-1 and J is TRBJ1-1; no definite D call. V was trimmed by 7 bases and J by 4 bases, leaving 10 bases between them. Germline lookup yields CDR1 DFQATT and CDR2 SNEGSKA (reference sequence). The CDR3 is 11 residues long. The chain's CDR3 is CSDNAGTEAFF. CDR3 in DNA: TGCAGTGACAACGCGGGCACTGAAGCTTTCTTT.

This rearrangement joins TRBV28 to TRBJ2-1, with a tentative D call TRBD1 (6 bases). Germline loops: CDR1 MDHEN, CDR2 SYDVKM. V lost 4 bases, J lost 6 bases, and 25 bases lay in between. The CDR3 is 18 amino acids. Here the CDR3 reads CASSSLDRSDPLFNEQFF. The CDR3, as DNA: TGTGCCAGCAGTTCCCTGGACAGATCCGACCCCTTATTCAATGAGCAGTTCTTC.

With regard to this clone: Other DNA variants within this sample encode the same CDR3. The genes are TRBV5-1 and TRBJ2-3, with 13 bases fitting TRBD2. CDR3 length: 15 residues. Germline V gene lookup returns CDR1 SGHRS and CDR2 YFSETQ. Trimming removed 2 bases from V and 6 bases from J; junction bases left unmatched: 3. CDR3 region: CASSLGLAGADTQYF. The CDR3 DNA reads as TGCGCCAGCAGCTTAGGACTAGCGGGGGCGGATACGCAGTATTTT.

This chain links TRBV6-5 with TRBJ1-5; D gene unclear. The germline V gene has CDR1 MNHEY and CDR2 SVGAGI. The CDR3 loop spans 16 amino acids. Trimming took off 0 bases at V and 5 bases at J, with 14 bases between the two ends. CDR3 protein: CASSYSIRGSDQPQHF. The CDR3 DNA reads TGTGCCAGCAGTTACTCGATCCGGGGTTCCGATCAGCCCCAGCATTTT.

This clone has more than one count but fewer than ten. The chain couples TRBV6-5 to TRBJ1-4, with 9 bases that match TRBD1. The germline CDR1 and CDR2 sequences are MNHEY and SVGAGI. The trim removed 4 bases at V and 6 bases at J, leaving 3 bases unmatched. The CDR3 contains 14 residues. CDR3 DNA sequence: TGTGCCAGCAGTTCGGACAGGGGACATGAAAAACTGTTTTTT. Amino acid sequence: CASSSDRGHEKLFF.